The subject of this entry is one T cell receptor (beta chain). The antigen is undetermined. The record originates from a study of T cells expressing NK-cell markers. Study-wide background: Cells sorted as CD3+CD56+NKG2C+, CD3+CD56+NKG2C- and CD3+CD56-NKG2C+ T cells supplied the TCR beta repertoires. One of the eight sequenced donors was seronegative, whereas the other seven were HCMV-seropositive.

TCRdb reanalyzed the 5' RACE reads and collapses them to one entry per CDR3 protein, without DNA. Reported are under 600,000 distinct CDR3 sequences; the ten largest clones contain over 1.1%. Germline V gives CDR1 MNHNS, CDR2 SASEGT. The CDR3 contains 14 residues. The study's findings and limits: In several donors, dominant clonotypes made up about 28.3-65% of CD3+CD56-NKG2C+ cells. Of the CD8+ T cell pool in five or six donors, roughly 1.0-7.0% was accounted for by dominant NKG2C+ clonotypes.

The specimen was blood T cells: a sorted CD56 or NKG2C T cell subset, CD4+ or CD8+ T cells, or bulk PBMC T cells (not recorded which). The V gene is TRBV6-1, the J gene TRBJ1-4; with no DNA, the TCRdb D assignment of TRBD1 cannot be verified. The TCR originated in a woman aged 45-60 years in good health. CDR3 protein: CASRRLIGGEKLFF.